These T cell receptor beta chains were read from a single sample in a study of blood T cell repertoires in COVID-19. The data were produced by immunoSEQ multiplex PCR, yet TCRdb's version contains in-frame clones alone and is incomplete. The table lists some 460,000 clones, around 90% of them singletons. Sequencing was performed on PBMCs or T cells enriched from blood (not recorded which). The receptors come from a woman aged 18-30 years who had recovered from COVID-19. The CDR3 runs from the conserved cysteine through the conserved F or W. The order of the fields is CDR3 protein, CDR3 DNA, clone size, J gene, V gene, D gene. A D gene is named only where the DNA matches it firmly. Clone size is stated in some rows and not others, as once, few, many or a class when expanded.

CDR3: CASSFPAKDRVGYTF; DNA: TGTGCCAGCAGTTTCCCTGCTAAGGACAGGGTAGGCTACACCTTC; size: -; J: TRBJ1-2; V: TRBV28; D: TRBD1
CDR3: CASSGRVGVNEQFF; DNA: TGTGCCAGCAGTGGCAGGGTAGGGGTCAATGAGCAGTTCTTC; size: few; J: TRBJ2-1; V: TRBV2; D: -
CDR3: CASSYSTADTQYF; DNA: TGTGCCAGCAGTTACTCGACTGCGGATACGCAGTATTTT; size: -; J: TRBJ2-3; V: TRBV6-5; D: -
CDR3: CASNSDITEAFF; DNA: TGTGCCTCCAATTCCGACATCACTGAAGCTTTCTTT; size: -; J: TRBJ1-1; V: TRBV15; D: -
CDR3: CASSEEDTGELFF; DNA: TGCGCCAGCAGCGAGGAGGACACCGGGGAGCTGTTTTTT; size: -; J: TRBJ2-2; V: TRBV5-1; D: -
CDR3: CASGLGPQGADSPLHF; DNA: TGTGCTAGTGGTTTGGGGCCACAGGGGGCGGATTCACCCCTCCACTTT; size: -; J: TRBJ1-6; V: TRBV12-5; D: TRBD1
CDR3: CSARISEAFF; DNA: TGCAGTGCTAGAATAAGCGAAGCTTTCTTT; size: -; J: TRBJ1-1; V: TRBV20-1; D: -
CDR3: CSASRVRDTNQETQYF; DNA: TGCAGTGCTAGTAGGGTCCGGGACACCAACCAAGAGACCCAGTACTTC; size: once; J: TRBJ2-5; V: TRBV20-1; D: -
CDR3: CASSEGLLTDTQYF; DNA: TGCGCCAGCAGTGAGGGACTCCTTACAGATACGCAGTATTTT; size: -; J: TRBJ2-3; V: TRBV10-2; D: -
CDR3: CASGGGLAKNIQYF; DNA: TGTGCCAGCGGGGGGGGCCTAGCCAAAAACATTCAGTACTTC; size: -; J: TRBJ2-4; V: TRBV3-1/TRBV3-2; D: -
CDR3: CASSYGTGNYGYTF; DNA: TGTGCCAGCAGTTACGGGACAGGGAACTATGGCTACACCTTC; size: -; J: TRBJ1-2; V: TRBV6-5; D: TRBD1
CDR3: CASTATGGSQPQHF; DNA: TGTGCCAGCACCGCGACCGGAGGGAGTCAGCCCCAGCATTTT; size: -; J: TRBJ1-5; V: TRBV6-6; D: -
CDR3: CASSPGQGLKSYNSPLHF; DNA: TGTGCCAGCAGCCCTGGACAGGGATTAAAGTCCTATAATTCACCCCTCCACTTT; size: -; J: TRBJ1-6; V: TRBV7-9; D: TRBD1